This section outlines one TCR beta chain sequence together with its context. From germline, CDR1 is SNHLY and CDR2 FYNNEI. V lost 4 bases, J lost 2 bases, and 2 bases stayed unmatched. CDR3 length: 14 amino acids. The sample belongs to a study of blood T cell repertoires in COVID-19. Study at large: Specimens from acute and convalescent COVID-19 originated in the United States, Italy and Spain.

Source study methods: Estimation of nucleated cell counts was performed using reference gene primer amplification. TCRdb's copy holds only in-frame clones and misses some; the assay was immunoSEQ multiplex PCR. That table supplies the V and J calls and clone size; D and trimming were determined from the DNA. The table lists about 93,000 clones, more than 65% of them singletons. This clonotype originated in a human donor in a cohort sampled during active COVID-19. The chain combines TRBV2 with TRBJ1-2; 9 positions agree with TRBD1. The sample was peripheral blood. The CDR3 loop is CASSGGTGNYGYTF. CDR3 nucleotides: TGTGCCAGCAGTGGTGGGACAGGGAACTATGGCTACACCTTC. Supplemented by reference TRBV2 and TRBJ1-2, the full variable domain reads EPEVTQTPSHQVTQMGQEVILRCVPISNHLYFYWYRQILGQKVEFLVSFYNNEISEKSEIFDDQFSVERPDGSNFTLKIRSTKLEDSAMYFCASSGGTGNYGYTFGSGTRLTVV.